These T cell receptor beta chains were read from a single sample in a study of blood T cell repertoires in COVID-19. Repertoires were generated with immunoSEQ multiplex PCR, while TCRdb's copy carries only in-frame clones and drops some. The sample holds 130,000 to 150,000 clones, 88% seen once. Material for sequencing was peripheral blood. All receptors come from a human donor in a cohort sampled during active COVID-19. The CDR3 runs from the conserved cysteine through the conserved F or W. Fields, in order: V gene, J gene, D gene, clone size, CDR3 DNA, CDR3 protein. A D gene is named only where the DNA matches it firmly. Clone size, where shown, is once, few, many, or a class for clones that have expanded.

V: TRBV6-1; J: TRBJ2-7; D: TRBD2; size: -; DNA: TGTGCCAGCAGTGAACTAGCGGGGGCTCTGGTGGAGCAGTACTTC; CDR3: CASSELAGALVEQYF
V: TRBV7-3; J: TRBJ2-1; D: TRBD2; size: -; DNA: TGTGCCAGCAGCTCAACCCTTAGGACTAGCGGGGGGACCAGCTCCTACAATGAGCAGTTCTTC; CDR3: CASSSTLRTSGGTSSYNEQFF
V: TRBV5-1; J: TRBJ2-7; D: -; size: -; DNA: TGCGCCAGCAGCTCGACAGGTTATTCCTACGAGCAGTACTTC; CDR3: CASSSTGYSYEQYF
V: TRBV5-5; J: TRBJ1-1; D: TRBD1; size: once; DNA: TGTGCCAGCAGCTTGGCGGGACAGGGGTTCGGTATGAACACTGAAGCTTTCTTT; CDR3: CASSLAGQGFGMNTEAFF
V: TRBV7-2; J: TRBJ2-6; D: -; size: -; DNA: TGTGCCAGCAGCTTAGCGGGTAGGGGCTCTGGGGCCAACGTCCTGACTTTC; CDR3: CASSLAGRGSGANVLTF
V: TRBV14; J: TRBJ2-5; D: -; size: -; DNA: TGTGCCAGCAGTTCCCAGCTAGTCCAAGAGACCCAGTACTTC; CDR3: CASSSQLVQETQYF
V: TRBV30; J: TRBJ2-3; D: TRBD2; size: -; DNA: TGTGCCTGGACACATCAAACGGGGGGTACGCAGTATTTT; CDR3: CAWTHQTGGTQYF
V: TRBV6-1; J: TRBJ2-1; D: TRBD1; size: -; DNA: TGTGCCAGCAGTGATCAGGGGGCGAATTACAATGAGCAGTTCTTC; CDR3: CASSDQGANYNEQFF
V: TRBV19; J: TRBJ2-1; D: TRBD2; size: -; DNA: TGTGCCAGTAGTCGTAGCGGGCCCTCCTACAATGAGCAGTTCTTC; CDR3: CASSRSGPSYNEQFF
V: TRBV30; J: TRBJ1-1; D: -; size: -; DNA: TGTGCCTGGATCCGGGGGGCGGGAACTGAAGCTTTCTTT; CDR3: CAWIRGAGTEAFF
V: TRBV7-9; J: TRBJ1-3; D: TRBD1; size: -; DNA: TGTGCCAGCAGCTCTCCTCCGGCAGGGGGCTTTGGAAACACCATATATTTT; CDR3: CASSSPPAGGFGNTIYF
V: TRBV12-5; J: TRBJ1-1; D: -; size: -; DNA: TGTGCTAGTGGTGCTCAGGGAAACACTGAAGCTTTCTTT; CDR3: CASGAQGNTEAFF
V: TRBV5-4; J: TRBJ1-6; D: TRBD1; size: -; DNA: TGTGCCAGCAGCTCTGACAGGGCGGATATTCTCCACTTT; CDR3: CASSSDRADILHF
V: TRBV30; J: TRBJ1-1; D: -; size: -; DNA: TGTGCCTGGAGTCGGGGGGCGGACACTGAAGCTTTCTTT; CDR3: CAWSRGADTEAFF
V: TRBV11-2; J: TRBJ2-7; D: TRBD1; size: -; DNA: TGTGCCAGCAGCCCGGACAGGGCCTACGAGCAGTACTTC; CDR3: CASSPDRAYEQYF
V: TRBV15; J: TRBJ2-1; D: -; size: -; DNA: TGTGCCACCAGCAGAGATTGGAGGGGGGGTGAGCAGTTCTTC; CDR3: CATSRDWRGGEQFF
V: TRBV4-3; J: TRBJ1-2; D: -; size: -; DNA: TGCGCCAGCAGCCAATTAGGGGAAGGTGGCTACACCTTC; CDR3: CASSQLGEGGYTF
V: TRBV5-1; J: TRBJ2-1; D: TRBD2; size: -; DNA: TGCGCCAGCAGCTTGCAAGGACTAGCGGGAGATCATGAGCAGTTCTTC; CDR3: CASSLQGLAGDHEQFF
V: TRBV6-6; J: TRBJ2-3; D: TRBD2; size: -; DNA: TGTGCCAGCAGTTACTTGGCGGGAGCGGGGTTAGATACGCAGTATTTT; CDR3: CASSYLAGAGLDTQYF
V: TRBV3-1/TRBV3-2; J: TRBJ2-7; D: -; size: -; DNA: TGTGCCAGCAGCCAGATAGGGGAGGACGAGCAGTACTTC; CDR3: CASSQIGEDEQYF
V: TRBV27; J: TRBJ2-2; D: TRBD2; size: once; DNA: TGTGCCAGCAGCACACCTAGCGGGGGTACCGGGGAGCTGTTTTTT; CDR3: CASSTPSGGTGELFF
V: TRBV5-5; J: TRBJ2-6; D: TRBD1; size: -; DNA: TGTGCCAGCAGCTTGACAGGGGGATCTGGGGCCAACGTCCTGACTTTC; CDR3: CASSLTGGSGANVLTF
V: TRBV11-2; J: TRBJ1-4; D: TRBD1; size: -; DNA: TGTGCCAGCAGCTTAGATTTATCGTTGGGGACAGGGGTAGAAAAACTGTTTTTT; CDR3: CASSLDLSLGTGVEKLFF
V: TRBV7-9; J: TRBJ2-2; D: -; size: -; DNA: TGTGCCAGCAGTTTGAGGGAGACCGGGGAGCTGTTTTTT; CDR3: CASSLRETGELFF
V: TRBV7-8; J: TRBJ2-1; D: TRBD2; size: -; DNA: TGTGCCAGCAGCCCCCCTGGTTTAGCGGGCAATGAGCAGTTCTTC; CDR3: CASSPPGLAGNEQFF
V: TRBV19; J: TRBJ2-7; D: TRBD1; size: -; DNA: TGTGCCAGTAGTCCTCGGACAGGGGGCTCCTACGAGCAGTACTTC; CDR3: CASSPRTGGSYEQYF
V: TRBV7-2; J: TRBJ1-4; D: -; size: -; DNA: TGTGCCAGCGGCATCGGGGGGCGGGTTGAAAAACTGTTTTTT; CDR3: CASGIGGRVEKLFF
V: TRBV27; J: TRBJ1-4; D: TRBD1; size: -; DNA: TGTGCCAGCAGTCACTGGACAGGGGGCCTTAATGAAAAACTGTTTTTT; CDR3: CASSHWTGGLNEKLFF
V: TRBV6-1; J: TRBJ2-7; D: TRBD1; size: -; DNA: TGTGCCAGCAGTGAACAGGGGGAGAACTACGAGCAGTACTTC; CDR3: CASSEQGENYEQYF
V: TRBV3-1/TRBV3-2; J: TRBJ1-4; D: TRBD1; size: -; DNA: TGTGCCAGCAGCCTAAGGACAGGGGAGGGTGAAAAACTGTTTTTT; CDR3: CASSLRTGEGEKLFF
V: TRBV7-2; J: TRBJ2-1; D: TRBD2; size: -; DNA: TGTGCCAGCAGCTTAAGTAGCGGGGGGGCAAATGAGCAGTTCTTC; CDR3: CASSLSSGGANEQFF
V: TRBV7-3; J: TRBJ2-1; D: TRBD2; size: -; DNA: TGTGCCAGCAGCCCCAAACTAGCGGGGGGGCCTTCGGATGAGCAGTTCTTC; CDR3: CASSPKLAGGPSDEQFF
V: TRBV7-2; J: TRBJ2-7; D: TRBD1; size: -; DNA: TGTGCCAGCAGCTCGGGACAGGGCGGCTACGAGCAGTACTTC; CDR3: CASSSGQGGYEQYF
V: TRBV19; J: TRBJ2-3; D: TRBD2; size: -; DNA: TGTGCCAGTAGTAATTTATTTAGCGGGGTGTTTGGGAATACGCAGTATTTT; CDR3: CASSNLFSGVFGNTQYF
V: TRBV12-3/TRBV12-4; J: TRBJ1-1; D: -; size: -; DNA: TGTGCCAGCAGAATGAACGGGAGAACTTTCTTT; CDR3: CASRMNGRTFF